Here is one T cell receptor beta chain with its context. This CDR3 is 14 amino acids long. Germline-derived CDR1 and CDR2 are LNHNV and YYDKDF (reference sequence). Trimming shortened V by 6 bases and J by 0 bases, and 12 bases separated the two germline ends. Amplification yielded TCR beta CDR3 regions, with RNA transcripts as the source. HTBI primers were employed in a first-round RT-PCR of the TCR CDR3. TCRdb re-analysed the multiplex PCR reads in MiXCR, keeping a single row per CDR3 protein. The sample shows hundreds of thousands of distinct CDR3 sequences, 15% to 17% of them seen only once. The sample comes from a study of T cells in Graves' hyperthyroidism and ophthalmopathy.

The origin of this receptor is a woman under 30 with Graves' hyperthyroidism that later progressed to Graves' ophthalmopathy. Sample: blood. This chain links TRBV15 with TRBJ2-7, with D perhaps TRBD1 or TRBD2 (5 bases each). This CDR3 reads CATRTGTSSYEQYF. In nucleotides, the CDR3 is TGTGCCACCAGAACCGGGACGAGCTCCTACGAGCAGTACTTC.